The next 31 T cell receptor beta chains were all read from a single sample in a study of blood T cell repertoires in COVID-19 (dated by TCRdb to the early 2020s). Preparation of the library involved the immunoSEQ multiplex PCR assay. This is the immuneACCESS table as TCRdb keeps it, with only in-frame sequences that have V and J called. A part of the clones is gone; compared with another copy, unresolved V genes explain less than half, and the rest is unexplained. The sample contains 150,000 or so clones, about 90% of them found a single time. The ten most abundant clones make up approximately 0.59% of the sample. Input material: peripheral blood. The receptors originated from a man aged 50-59 years with acute or convalescent COVID-19.

This chain connects TRBV28 to TRBJ1-2, with D possibly TRBD1 on 5 matching bases. This CDR3 comprises 14 residues. V lost 2 bases and J 4 bases, leaving 11 bases between the germline ends. Germline V gives CDR1 MDHEN, CDR2 SYDVKM. Here the CDR3 DNA reads TGTGCCAGCAGTTTAGACAGAACCGTCTATGGCTACACCTTC. This codes for CASSLDRTVYGYTF.

The chain combines TRBV7-9 with TRBJ1-4; TRBD1 matches 12 bases. This CDR3 region has 17 residues. CDR1 and CDR2 from the germline V gene are SEHNR and FQNEAQ (reference sequence). V was pared by 1 base and J by 5 bases, with 5 bases of the junction left unmatched. This chain's CDR3 is CASSLGGTGGRNEKLFF. CDR3 nucleotide sequence: TGTGCCAGCAGCTTAGGAGGGACAGGGGGCCGAAATGAAAAACTGTTTTTT.

The rearrangement uses TRBV15 and TRBJ2-2; 7 bases map to TRBD2. With 1 base clipped from V and 2 bases from J, the junction kept 4 bases outside the gene matches. The CDR3 runs 16 residues. CDR1 is LNHNV, CDR2 YYDKDF, per germline (reference sequence). CDR3 nucleotide sequence: TGTGCCACCAGCAGAGTGGGAGGGTCCAACACCGGGGAGCTGTTTTTT. This encodes CATSRVGGSNTGELFF.

This clone is a singleton in its sample. V usage is TRBV15 and J usage is TRBJ2-7, with 11 bases fitting TRBD2. The V gene's germline CDR1 is LNHNV and CDR2 YYDKDF (reference sequence). The CDR3 covers 16 residues. Trimming took 5 bases from V and 4 from J; bases not matched to a gene: 10. CDR3 DNA sequence: TGTGCCACCAGCGGGGCCCTAGCGGGAGGAAGATACGAGCAGTACTTC. It yields the protein CATSGALAGGRYEQYF. Full variable domain (missing parts from reference TRBV15 and TRBJ2-7): DAMVIQNPRYQVTQFGKPVTLSCSQTLNHNVMYWYQQKSSQAPKLLFHYYDKDFNNEADTPDNFQSRRPNTSFCFLDIRSPGLGDTAMYLCATSGALAGGRYEQYFGPGTRLTVT.

This sequence joins TRBV10-3 and TRBJ2-3; perhaps TRBD2 as D (5 bases). Per germline, CDR1 ENHRY and CDR2 SYGVKD. V was clipped by 10 bases and J by 3 bases, with 23 bases between them. This CDR3 region has 16 residues. CDR3 sequence: CATKQLTGSGTDTQYF. CDR3 DNA sequence: TGTGCCACCAAACAACTAACGGGGAGTGGTACAGATACGCAGTATTTT.

The gene calls are TRBV6-5 and TRBJ2-1; TRBD2 agrees at 8 bases. Germline CDR1 and CDR2: MNHEY and SVGAGI. V was pared by 6 bases and J by 2 bases, with 0 bases of the junction left unmatched. The length of the CDR3 is 13 residues. CDR3 sequence reads: CASRAGAYNEQFF. The CDR3 DNA follows: TGTGCCAGCAGAGCGGGAGCCTACAATGAGCAGTTCTTC.

This clone is a singleton in its sample. DNA of the CDR3: TGTGCCAGCTCATTAGGACTAGCGGGAGTGGGGCGCATTCAGTACTTC. Its translation is CASSLGLAGVGRIQYF. The chain joins TRBV18 to TRBJ2-4; 13 positions match TRBD2. The CDR3 has 16 residues. The V and J ends lost 5 bases and 9 bases, in that order; junction bases with no gene match: 10. CDR1 is KGHSH, CDR2 LQKENI, per germline. Looking up the rest from reference TRBV18 and TRBJ2-4 gives the full variable domain: NAGVMQNPRHLVRRRGQEARLRCSPMKGHSHVYWYRQLPEEGLKFMVYLQKENIIDESGMPKERFSAEFPKEGPSILRIQQVVRGDSAAYFCASSLGLAGVGRIQYFGAGTRLSVL.

The chain has TRBV7-9 and TRBJ2-1, with TRBD2 as a possible D gene (6 bases). The V gene lost 5 bases and the J gene lost 8 bases, with 22 bases spanning the gap. This CDR3 has 16 residues. Germline V gene sequence: CDR1 SEHNR, CDR2 FQNEAQ (reference sequence). As DNA, the CDR3 is TGTGCCAGCAGCCCCACCGGGACTGGAAGGGTCCATGAGCAGTTCTTC. Protein: CASSPTGTGRVHEQFF. The full variable domain, rest sourced from reference TRBV7-9 and TRBJ2-1, is DTGVSQNPRHKITKRGQNVTFRCDPISEHNRLYWYRQTLGQGPEFLTYFQNEAQLEKSRLLSDRFSAERPKGSFSTLEIQRTEQGDSAMYLCASSPTGTGRVHEQFFGPGTRLTVL.

This sequence joins TRBV5-4 and TRBJ2-2, with 7 bases that match TRBD1. The V segment lost 4 bases and the J segment 2 bases; nucleotides outside the gene matches: 2. The V gene's germline CDR1 is SGHNT and CDR2 YYREEE (reference sequence). The CDR3 has 14 residues. This CDR3 reads CASSRDRNTGELFF. The CDR3 nucleotides read TGTGCCAGCAGCAGGGACAGAAACACCGGGGAGCTGTTTTTT.

V is TRBV6-5 and J is TRBJ1-2; possible D gene TRBD1, 5 bases. In germline, CDR1 is MNHEY, CDR2 SVGAGI. Trimming removed 2 bases from V and 1 base from J, with 8 bases in between. There are 14 residues in the CDR3. The DNA of the CDR3 is TGTGCCAGCAGTTACGGGGGGGTTAACTATGGCTACACCTTC. Its protein product is CASSYGGVNYGYTF.

The chain links TRBV6-5 to TRBJ2-7, with TRBD2 matching over 8 bases. Germline values: CDR1 MNHEY, CDR2 SVGAGI. V was clipped by 4 bases and J by 1 base; unmatched bases: 3. This CDR3 comprises 14 residues. As DNA, the CDR3 is TGTGCCAGCAGTTCCCGGGGGGGATCCTACGAGCAGTACTTC. Translation gives CASSSRGGSYEQYF.

The V call is TRBV29-1, the J call TRBJ2-3; possibly TRBD2 for D (6 bases). CDR1 is SQVTM, CDR2 ANQGSEA, per germline. The length of the CDR3 is 17 residues. The V end was cut by 2 bases, the J end by 0 bases, with 18 bases between. CDR3 sequence: CSVERYSLATSTDTQYF. The CDR3, as DNA: TGCAGCGTTGAAAGGTATAGTCTAGCGACCAGCACAGATACGCAGTATTTT.

The genes are TRBV2 and TRBJ2-5, with TRBD2 matching 12 bases. The germline gives CDR1 SNHLY, CDR2 FYNNEI. This CDR3 has 14 residues. V shed 7 bases, J shed 5 bases, and the junction held 5 bases outside the gene matches. CDR3 DNA: TGTGCCAGCACTAGCGGGAGGGCCGGGGAGACCCAGTACTTC. It codes for CASTSGRAGETQYF.

This clone was recorded only once. The J gene is TRBJ2-6, the V gene TRBV6-5, with TRBD1 as a possible D gene (6 bases). V was pared by 5 bases and J by 3 bases, with 11 bases between. The CDR3 spans 15 residues. Germline values: CDR1 MNHEY, CDR2 SVGAGI. The CDR3 reads CASSPQGSGANVLTF. CDR3 coding DNA: TGTGCCAGCAGTCCACAGGGAAGTGGGGCCAACGTCCTGACTTTC.

A single count supports this clone. CDR3: CASSLATGGVYTQYF. CDR3 DNA sequence: TGTGCCAGCAGCTTAGCCACGGGAGGGGTCTATACGCAGTATTTT. This chain uses TRBV7-2 with TRBJ2-3; 8 bases match TRBD2. Germline V lookup: CDR1 SGHTA, CDR2 FQGNSA. V dropped 0 bases and J dropped 7; count of bases not matched to a gene: 6. The CDR3 has 15 residues.

The chain carries TRBV27 and TRBJ2-3, with a possible D match to TRBD2 (6 bases). Germline values: CDR1 MNHEY, CDR2 SMNVEV (reference sequence). V was shortened by 3 bases and J by 0 bases, with 16 bases between the two germline ends. The CDR3 sequence is 17 residues long. The CDR3 loop reads CASSLGVGDWSTDTQYF. The CDR3 DNA is TGTGCCAGCAGTTTGGGGGTAGGGGACTGGAGCACAGATACGCAGTATTTT.

The V and J genes are TRBV30 and TRBJ1-4; weak D call: TRBD1 (5 bases). The CDR3 extends over 14 amino acids. From germline, CDR1 is GTSNPN and CDR2 SVGIG (reference sequence). V was shortened by 8 bases and J by 8 bases, with 21 bases between the two germline ends. This CDR3 is CAGAPGVIREKLFF. CDR3 sequence (DNA): TGTGCCGGAGCCCCGGGGGTAATTAGAGAAAAACTGTTTTTT.

The chain recombines TRBV4-3 with TRBJ1-4, with D hard to call. The CDR3 length is 15 residues. V lost 0 bases, J lost 3 bases, and 8 bases lay in between. Per germline, CDR1 LGHNA and CDR2 YSLEER. The CDR3 DNA is TGCGCCAGCAGCCAAGAAAGACTCCCTAATGAAAAACTGTTTTTT. This translates into CASSQERLPNEKLFF.

The chain uses TRBV29-1 and TRBJ1-4; D is perhaps TRBD1 (5 bases). This CDR3 comprises 14 residues. The V end lost 4 bases, the J end lost 8 bases, and 17 bases lay between the germline ends. Per germline, CDR1 SQVTM and CDR2 ANQGSEA. CDR3 amino acids: CSVAETATTEKLFF. CDR3 sequence (DNA): TGCAGCGTTGCAGAGACAGCGACAACCGAAAAACTGTTTTTT.

The genes are TRBV18 and TRBJ2-1, with 7 bases matching TRBD1. J gave up 7 bases and V 5 bases, and 2 bases lay outside the gene matches. Germline assignment: CDR1 KGHSH and CDR2 LQKENI. The CDR3 length is 12 residues. The CDR3 spells CASSSQGNEQFF. In DNA, the CDR3 is TGTGCCAGCTCATCACAGGGGAATGAGCAGTTCTTC.

This rearrangement joins TRBV29-1 to TRBJ2-3; 10 bases are a match to TRBD1. The CDR3 contains 14 residues. CDR1 and CDR2 from the germline V gene are SQVTM and ANQGSEA. V shed 4 bases and J 4 bases; nucleotides not matched to a gene: 5. DNA of the CDR3: TGCAGCGTTGTGAGACAGGGGGCCTCAGATACGCAGTATTTT. It is translated as CSVVRQGASDTQYF.

The J gene is TRBJ2-7, the V gene TRBV6-1; tentative D call: TRBD1 (5 bases). V shed 0 bases and J shed 5 bases, with 11 bases lying between them. In germline, CDR1 is MNHNS, CDR2 SASEGT. The CDR3 contains 14 residues. The CDR3 DNA is TGTGCCAGCAGTGAAGCGACCAGGGTCAACGAGCAGTACGTC. Translated, it gives CASSEATRVNEQYV.

J is TRBJ1-3 and V is TRBV5-1; D gene unclear. There are 15 residues in the CDR3. Trimming took off 0 bases at V and 0 bases at J, with 7 bases between the two ends. Germline lookup yields CDR1 SGHRS and CDR2 YFSETQ. The CDR3 region is CASSLGQTSGNTIYF. CDR3 DNA sequence: TGCGCCAGCAGCTTGGGACAAACCTCTGGAAACACCATATATTTT.

The J gene is TRBJ2-5, the V gene TRBV5-4; 8 bases line up with TRBD1. CDR1 is SGHNT and CDR2 is YYREEE in the germline V gene (reference sequence). This CDR3 is built from 15 residues. The ends lost 7 bases at V and 5 bases at J; junction bases unmatched: 13. CDR3 in DNA: TGTGCCAGCCGAACAGCAGGGGGCAGGGATGAGACCCAGTACTTC. It is translated as CASRTAGGRDETQYF.

The chain carries TRBV19 and TRBJ1-1, with D perhaps matching TRBD1 (6 bases). The germline V and J ends were trimmed by 8 bases and 0 bases, with 10 bases remaining between them. The CDR3 consists of 13 residues. The V gene's germline CDR1 is LNHDA and CDR2 SQIVND (reference sequence). The CDR3 here is CASRDTVNTEAFF. CDR3 nucleotide sequence: TGTGCCAGTCGGGACACCGTGAACACTGAAGCTTTCTTT.

The chain joins TRBV6-5 to TRBJ1-2, with D uncertain. The CDR3 spans 14 residues. Germline V lookup: CDR1 MNHEY, CDR2 SVGAGI. V was shortened by 6 bases and J by 7 bases, with 18 bases between the two germline ends. Here the CDR3 reads CASSKVGRSGGYTF. The DNA of the CDR3 is TGTGCCAGCAGCAAAGTTGGCAGGTCTGGTGGCTACACCTTC.

The J gene is TRBJ2-7, the V gene TRBV5-5; TRBD2 matches 12 bases. From germline, CDR1 is SGHKS and CDR2 YYEKEE (reference sequence). The CDR3 spans 14 residues. With 4 bases clipped from V and 9 bases from J, the junction kept 8 bases outside the gene matches. CDR3 sequence (DNA): TGTGCCAGCAGCATACGGACTAGCGGGACCACGCAGTACTTC. Amino acids: CASSIRTSGTTQYF.

This chain uses TRBV7-6 with TRBJ2-1; TRBD2 matches 8 bases. This CDR3 comprises 17 residues. CDR1 and CDR2 (germline): SGHVS, FNYEAQ. With 5 bases clipped from V and 1 base from J, the junction kept 10 bases outside the gene matches. The CDR3 coding sequence is TGTGCCAGCAGCCCTACTAGCGGAGGACGATCCTACAATGAGCAGTTCTTC. Protein: CASSPTSGGRSYNEQFF.

The chain is built from TRBV6-6 and TRBJ2-1, with 9 nucleotides matching TRBD1. The germline CDR1 and CDR2 sequences are MNHNY and SVGAGI (reference sequence). This CDR3 comprises 14 residues. The trim removed 6 bases at V and 4 bases at J, leaving 4 bases unmatched. CDR3 region: CASRSGTGYNEQFF. The CDR3 DNA is TGTGCCAGCAGATCCGGGACAGGGTACAATGAGCAGTTCTTC.

The rearrangement uses TRBV9 and TRBJ2-7; maybe TRBD2 (5 bases). This CDR3 region has 14 residues. V was cut by 1 base and J by 1 base, with 9 bases left in between. Germline V gene data show CDR1 as SGDLS and CDR2 as YYNGEE. DNA of the CDR3: TGTGCCAGCAGCGTACAAGCGGATTCCTACGAGCAGTACTTC. It encodes CASSVQADSYEQYF.

This chain joins TRBV6-5 and TRBJ2-7; D perhaps matches TRBD1 (6 bases). Germline lookup yields CDR1 MNHEY and CDR2 SVGAGI. The CDR3 loop spans 15 amino acids. The V and J ends lost 7 bases and 4 bases respectively, with 20 bases between them. CDR3 bases: TGTGCCAGCAATAATGGGTGGCAGGGGACGTACGAGCAGTACTTC. Amino acids: CASNNGWQGTYEQYF.